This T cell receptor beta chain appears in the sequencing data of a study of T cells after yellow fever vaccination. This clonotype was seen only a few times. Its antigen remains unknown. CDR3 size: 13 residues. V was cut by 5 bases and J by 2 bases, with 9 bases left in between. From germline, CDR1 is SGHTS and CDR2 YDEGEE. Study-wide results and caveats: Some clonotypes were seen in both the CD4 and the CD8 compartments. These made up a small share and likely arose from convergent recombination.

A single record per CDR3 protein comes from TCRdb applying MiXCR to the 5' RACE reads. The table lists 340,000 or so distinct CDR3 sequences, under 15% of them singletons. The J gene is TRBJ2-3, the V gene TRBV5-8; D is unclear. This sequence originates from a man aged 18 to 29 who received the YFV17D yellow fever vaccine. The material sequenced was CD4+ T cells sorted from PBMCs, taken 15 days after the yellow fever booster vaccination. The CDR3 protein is CASSLHYTDTQYF. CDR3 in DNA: TGTGCCAGCAGTTTACACTACACAGATACGCAGTATTTT. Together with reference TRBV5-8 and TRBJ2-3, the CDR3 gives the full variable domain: EAGVTQSPTHLIKTRGQQATLRCSPISGHTSVYWYQQALGLGLQFLLWYDEGEERNRGNFPPRFSGRQFPNYSSELNVNALELEDSALYLCASSLHYTDTQYFGPGTRLTVL.